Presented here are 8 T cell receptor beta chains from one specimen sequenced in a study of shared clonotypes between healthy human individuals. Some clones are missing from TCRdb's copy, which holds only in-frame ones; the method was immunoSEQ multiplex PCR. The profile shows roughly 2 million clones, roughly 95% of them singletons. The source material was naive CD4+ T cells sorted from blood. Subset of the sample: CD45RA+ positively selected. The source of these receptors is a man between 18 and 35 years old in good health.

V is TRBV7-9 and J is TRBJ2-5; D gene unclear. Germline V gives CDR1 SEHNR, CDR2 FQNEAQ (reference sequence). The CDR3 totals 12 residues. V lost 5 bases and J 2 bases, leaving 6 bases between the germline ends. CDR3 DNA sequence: TGTGCCAGCAGCCGCACTCAAGAGACCCAGTACTTC. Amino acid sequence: CASSRTQETQYF. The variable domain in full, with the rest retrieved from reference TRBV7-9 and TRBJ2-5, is DTGVSQNPRHKITKRGQNVTFRCDPISEHNRLYWYRQTLGQGPEFLTYFQNEAQLEKSRLLSDRFSAERPKGSFSTLEIQRTEQGDSAMYLCASSRTQETQYFGPGTRLLVL.

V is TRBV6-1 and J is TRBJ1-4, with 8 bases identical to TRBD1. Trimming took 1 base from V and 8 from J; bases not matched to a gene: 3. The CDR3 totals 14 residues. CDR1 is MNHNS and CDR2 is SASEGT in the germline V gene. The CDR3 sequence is CASSEGTGREKLFF. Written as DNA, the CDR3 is TGTGCCAGCAGTGAAGGGACAGGGAGGGAAAAACTGTTTTTT.

The CDR3 DNA sequence: TGTGCCTGGGGGGGACTAGCGGGAGGTTTGGGAGAGACCCAGTACTTC. Translation gives CAWGGLAGGLGETQYF. The chain joins TRBV30 to TRBJ2-5, with 15 positions matching TRBD2. Per the germline V gene, CDR1 is GTSNPN and CDR2 is SVGIG (reference sequence). V shed 5 bases, J shed 4 bases, and the junction held 8 bases outside the gene matches. The CDR3 runs 16 residues.

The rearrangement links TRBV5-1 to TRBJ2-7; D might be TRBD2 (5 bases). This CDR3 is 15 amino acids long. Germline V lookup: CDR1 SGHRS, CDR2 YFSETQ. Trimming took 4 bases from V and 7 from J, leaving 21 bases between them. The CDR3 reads CASSGESGKSGEQYF. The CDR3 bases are TGCGCCAGCAGCGGTGAATCCGGGAAATCGGGGGAGCAGTACTTC.

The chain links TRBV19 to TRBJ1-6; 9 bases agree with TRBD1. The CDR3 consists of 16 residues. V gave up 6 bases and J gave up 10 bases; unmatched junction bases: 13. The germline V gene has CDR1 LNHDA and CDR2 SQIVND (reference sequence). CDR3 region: CASRNNAQGAGSPLHF. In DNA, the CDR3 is TGTGCCAGTAGGAACAACGCACAGGGGGCAGGATCACCCCTCCACTTT.

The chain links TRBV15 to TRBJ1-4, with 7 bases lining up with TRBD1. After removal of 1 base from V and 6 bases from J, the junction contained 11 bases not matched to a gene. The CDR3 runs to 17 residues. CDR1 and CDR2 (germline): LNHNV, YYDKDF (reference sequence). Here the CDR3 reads CATSRAYTGAGDEKLFF. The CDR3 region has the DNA TGTGCCACCAGCAGAGCCTACACAGGGGCCGGGGATGAAAAACTGTTTTTT.

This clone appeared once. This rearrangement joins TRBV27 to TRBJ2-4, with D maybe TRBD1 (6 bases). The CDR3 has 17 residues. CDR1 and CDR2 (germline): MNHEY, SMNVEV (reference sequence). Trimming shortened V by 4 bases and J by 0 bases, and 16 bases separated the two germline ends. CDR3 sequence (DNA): TGTGCCAGCAGTTCTCTATCAAGACAGGTAGCCAAAAACATTCAGTACTTC. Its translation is CASSSLSRQVAKNIQYF.

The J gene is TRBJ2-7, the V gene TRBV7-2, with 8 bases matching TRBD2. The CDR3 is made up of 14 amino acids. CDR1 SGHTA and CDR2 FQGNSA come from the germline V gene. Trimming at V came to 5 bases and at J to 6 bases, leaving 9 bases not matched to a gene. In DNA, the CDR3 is TGTGCCAGCAGCCGGGGACTAGATAGGGGCGAGCAGTACTTC. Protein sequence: CASSRGLDRGEQYF.